This T cell receptor (beta chain) was recovered during a study of cytomegalovirus exposure and HLA in healthy donors. Study-wide context: Among the roughly 400 genotyped donors, 81% were placed in the Caucasian-associated ancestry cluster.

V was clipped by 0 bases and J by 3 bases, with 11 bases between them. The CDR3 has 15 amino acids. Germline assignment: CDR1 SGHRS and CDR2 YFSETQ. PCR was performed using 60 Vbeta and 13 Jbeta primers. Only in-frame clones appear in the TCRdb table, and some are missing; sequencing was by immunoSEQ multiplex PCR. The table has around 190,000 clones, roughly 85% seen once; the top ten hold around 4.3%. The specimen was PBMCs. The TCR comes from a woman under 40 in good health and CMV-seropositive. The V call is TRBV5-1, the J call TRBJ2-3, with D perhaps TRBD2 (7 bases). CDR3 bases: TGCGCCAGCAGCTTGGGCGGGGGCGTGACAGATACGCAGTATTTT. It translates to CASSLGGGVTDTQYF.